A selection of T cell receptor beta chains follows, all from one sample in a study of graft-versus-host responses after intestinal transplantation. For these TCRs, the target antigens are not known. Sequencing used immunoSEQ multiplex PCR; TCRdb keeps in-frame clones, though not all of them. The sample includes tens of thousands of clones, over 90% of them seen just once. The specimen was unstimulated CD4+ T cells sorted from spleen or lymph node cells, collected before transplant. The source is a human donor who was the organ donor for an intestinal transplant. The CDR3 runs from the conserved cysteine through the conserved F or W. Fields, in order: clone size, J gene, D gene, V gene, CDR3 DNA, CDR3 protein. The D gene is left open where the match is weak. Some rows mark clone size as missing; the rest say once, few, many or name a class of expanded clone.

.,TRBJ2-7,.,TRBV29-1,TGCAGCGTTGTAAGTCGCGGGCTAACTGGGGGATTCTCCTACGAGCAGTACTTC,CSVVSRGLTGGFSYEQYF
.,TRBJ2-7,.,TRBV27,TGTGCCAGCAGTTCCGCGAAACGACTTGGCTACGAGCAGTACTTC,CASSSAKRLGYEQYF
.,TRBJ2-7,.,TRBV6-5,TGTGCCAGCAGTCCCAGGGTTCCAACCTACGAGCAGTACTTC,CASSPRVPTYEQYF
.,TRBJ2-5,.,TRBV4-1,TGCGCCAGCAGCCAAGCTGAGTCAGAGACCCAGTACTTC,CASSQAESETQYF
.,TRBJ2-3,.,TRBV19,TGTGCCAGTAGTACTCTTACAGATACGCAGTATTTT,CASSTLTDTQYF
.,TRBJ2-6,.,TRBV20-1,TGCAGTGTTTCTGGGGCCAACGTCCTGACTTTC,CSVSGANVLTF
once,TRBJ1-4,.,TRBV19,TGTGCCAGTAGTATAGGCGACAGGAAAAATGAAAAACTGTTTTTT,CASSIGDRKNEKLFF
.,TRBJ1-1,.,TRBV29-1,TGCAGCGTGAGGTCGGTGGGATTAGGCATGAACACTGAAGCTTTCTTT,CSVRSVGLGMNTEAFF
.,TRBJ2-7,.,TRBV7-9,TGTGCCAGCAGCACTAGGGGCTACGAGCAGTACTTC,CASSTRGYEQYF
.,TRBJ1-1,TRBD1,TRBV6-6,TGTGCCAGCAGTGACTCAGGGGGCAGCGCTGAAGCTTTCTTT,CASSDSGGSAEAFF
.,TRBJ2-7,.,TRBV5-1,TGCGCCAGCAGCCGGGAGGCCGGGACAGTGGGATACGAGCAGTACTTC,CASSREAGTVGYEQYF
.,TRBJ1-4,TRBD1,TRBV18,TGTGCCAGCTCGCTACGACTGACAGGGGGCTCTGAAAAACTGTTTTTT,CASSLRLTGGSEKLFF
.,TRBJ2-7,.,TRBV18,TGTGCCAGCTCACCTGCAGGTGAGTACGAGCAGTACTTC,CASSPAGEYEQYF
.,TRBJ2-1,.,TRBV19,TGTGCCAGTAGCATGTCGGGCTCTGGTGAGCAGTTCTTC,CASSMSGSGEQFF
.,TRBJ2-7,.,TRBV6-5,TGTGCCAGCAGTTACTCCGGACTTTCCGGCGGGGACGAGCAGTACTTC,CASSYSGLSGGDEQYF
once,TRBJ1-4,.,TRBV7-2,TGTGCCAGCAGCGTAACCGCCGGAACTAATGAAAAACTGTTTTTT,CASSVTAGTNEKLFF
.,TRBJ1-2,.,TRBV5-4,TGTGCCAGCAGCTTAGAGGGCTATGGCTACACCTTC,CASSLEGYGYTF
.,TRBJ1-1,.,TRBV6-1,TGTGCCAGCAGTGAAATCATCTCTGAAGCTTTCTTT,CASSEIISEAFF
.,TRBJ2-5,.,TRBV28,TGTGCCAGCAGCAGTTTAGGGGTTCAGACCCAGTACTTC,CASSSLGVQTQYF
.,TRBJ2-4,.,TRBV14,TGTGCCAGCAGCCAAGCTAGCAACATTCAGTACTTC,CASSQASNIQYF
.,TRBJ2-1,TRBD1,TRBV18,TGTGCCAGCTCACATTCCGGGACAGGGGGCAATGAGCAGTTCTTC,CASSHSGTGGNEQFF
.,TRBJ2-2,.,TRBV5-4,TGTGCCAGCAGGGACAAGAAGCTGGACACCGGGGAGCTGTTTTTT,CASRDKKLDTGELFF
.,TRBJ1-1,.,TRBV13,TGTGCCAGCAGCTTCCTCTCTCGGGCCCTAAAGTTAATGAACACTGAAGCTTTCTTT,CASSFLSRALKLMNTEAFF
.,TRBJ2-7,TRBD2,TRBV9,TGTGCCAGCAGCCCGACTAGCGGGGGCCTCCTTCCCTACGAGCAGTACTTC,CASSPTSGGLLPYEQYF